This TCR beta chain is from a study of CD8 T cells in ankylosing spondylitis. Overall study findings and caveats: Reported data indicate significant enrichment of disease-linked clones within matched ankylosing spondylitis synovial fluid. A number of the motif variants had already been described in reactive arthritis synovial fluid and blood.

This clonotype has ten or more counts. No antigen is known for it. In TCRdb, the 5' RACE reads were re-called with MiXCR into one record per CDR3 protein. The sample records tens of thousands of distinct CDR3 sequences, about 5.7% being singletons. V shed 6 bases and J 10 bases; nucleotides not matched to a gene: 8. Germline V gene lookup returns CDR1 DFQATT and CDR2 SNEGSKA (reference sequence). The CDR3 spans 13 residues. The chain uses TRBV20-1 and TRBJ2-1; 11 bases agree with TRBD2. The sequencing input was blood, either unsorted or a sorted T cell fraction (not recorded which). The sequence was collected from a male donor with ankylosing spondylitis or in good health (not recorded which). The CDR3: CSANLLAGAEQFF. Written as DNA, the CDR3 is TGCAGTGCCAATCTACTAGCGGGGGCCGAGCAGTTCTTC.